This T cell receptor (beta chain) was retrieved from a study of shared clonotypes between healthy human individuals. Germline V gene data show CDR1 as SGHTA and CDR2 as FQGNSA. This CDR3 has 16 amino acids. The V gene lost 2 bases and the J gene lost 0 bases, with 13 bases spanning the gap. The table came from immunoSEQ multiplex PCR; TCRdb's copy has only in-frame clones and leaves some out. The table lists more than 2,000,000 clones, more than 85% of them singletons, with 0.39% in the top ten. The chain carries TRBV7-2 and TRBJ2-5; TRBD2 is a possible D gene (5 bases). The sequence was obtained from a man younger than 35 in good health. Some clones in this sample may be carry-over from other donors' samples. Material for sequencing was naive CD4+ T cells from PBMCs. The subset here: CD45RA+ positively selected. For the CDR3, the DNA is TGTGCCAGCAGCTTACACGGCGGGCCCTACCAAGAGACCCAGTACTTC. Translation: CASSLHGGPYQETQYF. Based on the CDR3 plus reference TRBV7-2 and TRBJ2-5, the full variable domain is GAGVSQSPSNKVTEKGKDVELRCDPISGHTALYWYRQSLGQGLEFLIYFQGNSAPDKSGLPSDRFSAERTGGSVSTLTIQRTQQEDSAVYLCASSLHGGPYQETQYFGPGTRLLVL.